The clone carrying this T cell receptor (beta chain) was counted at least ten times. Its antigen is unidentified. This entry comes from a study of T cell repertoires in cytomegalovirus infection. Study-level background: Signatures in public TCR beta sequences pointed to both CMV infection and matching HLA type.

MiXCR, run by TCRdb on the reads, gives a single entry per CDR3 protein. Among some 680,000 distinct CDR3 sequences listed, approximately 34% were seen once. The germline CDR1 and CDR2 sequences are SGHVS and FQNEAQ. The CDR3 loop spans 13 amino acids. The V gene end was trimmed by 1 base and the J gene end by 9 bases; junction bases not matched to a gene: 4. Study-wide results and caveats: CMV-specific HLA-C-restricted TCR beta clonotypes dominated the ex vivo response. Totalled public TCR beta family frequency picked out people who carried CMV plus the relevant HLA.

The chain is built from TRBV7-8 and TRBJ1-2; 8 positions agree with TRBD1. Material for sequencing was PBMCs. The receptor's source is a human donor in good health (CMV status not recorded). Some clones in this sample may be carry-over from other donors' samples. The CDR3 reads CASSLGQGIRYTF. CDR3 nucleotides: TGTGCCAGCAGCTTAGGACAGGGGATTCGCTACACCTTC.